The rows below give T cell receptor beta chains drawn from one sample of a study of T-cell reconstitution after alpha-beta-depleted transplantation in children. TCRdb re-derived calls from the PCR reads in MiXCR, one entry per CDR3 protein. The table has 98,000 or so distinct CDR3 sequences, about 22% seen once. The sample consisted of PBMCs, taken before TCRalphabeta/CD19-depleted stem cell transplant. These receptors came from a boy aged 2 to 10 with acute lymphoblastic leukemia, due to receive a stem cell transplant. Each CDR3 is given with its conserved first and last residue. The D gene is left open where the match is weak. Size values are once, few and many counts, or a class for expanded clones, and some rows have none.

V gene	D gene	J gene	CDR3 length	clone size	CDR3 protein	CDR3 DNA
TRBV4-2	NA	TRBJ2-7	13	NA	CASSQEGAYEQYF	TGTGCCAGCAGCCAGGAGGGAGCCTACGAGCAGTACTTC
TRBV4-1	NA	TRBJ2-3	14	NA	CASSQERRTDTQYF	TGCGCCAGCAGCCAAGAAAGGAGGACAGATACGCAGTATTTT
TRBV12-3/TRBV12-4	NA	TRBJ2-7	14	few	CASSDAGAINEQYF	TGTGCCAGCAGTGACGCAGGGGCGATCAACGAGCAGTACTTC
TRBV7-9	NA	TRBJ2-1	15	NA	CASSLSELAANEQFF	TGTGCCAGCAGCTTAAGCGAATTAGCTGCCAATGAGCAGTTCTTC
TRBV3-1	NA	TRBJ1-6	17	NA	CASSQSLSTVTSSPLHF	TGTGCCAGCAGCCAATCCCTATCGACAGTGACGTCTTCACCCCTCCACTTT
TRBV24-1	NA	TRBJ2-4	15	NA	CATSERQVGENIQYF	TGTGCCACCAGTGAAAGACAGGTCGGGGAAAACATTCAGTACTTC
TRBV19	TRBD1	TRBJ1-5	15	NA	CASSIGDRGDQPQHF	TGTGCCAGTAGTATTGGGGACAGGGGGGATCAGCCCCAGCATTTT
TRBV27	NA	TRBJ2-1	13	NA	CASSPRLGSEQFF	TGTGCCAGCAGTCCCCGTTTGGGCAGTGAGCAGTTCTTC
TRBV5-1	NA	TRBJ2-1	15	NA	CASTISSGGASEQFF	TGCGCCAGCACCATATCGAGCGGAGGGGCGAGTGAGCAGTTCTTC
TRBV7-8	NA	TRBJ2-7	14	few	CASSYTSGQYEQYF	TGTGCCAGCAGTTATACCTCGGGACAATACGAGCAGTACTTC
TRBV5-5	NA	TRBJ2-7	16	many	CASSLRGPGLSYEQYF	TGTGCCAGCAGCTTAAGGGGTCCGGGACTGTCCTACGAGCAGTACTTC
TRBV29-1	TRBD1	TRBJ1-3	14	few	CSVEGQGVGNTIYF	TGCAGCGTTGAAGGGCAGGGGGTTGGAAACACCATATATTTT
TRBV20-1	TRBD2	TRBJ2-3	17	few	CSARPGLAEGGTDTQYF	TGCAGTGCGCGTCCGGGACTAGCGGAGGGAGGGACAGATACGCAGTATTTT
TRBV12-3/TRBV12-4	NA	TRBJ1-5	14	many	CASSLLGQGQPQHF	TGTGCCAGCAGTTTACTTGGTCAGGGTCAGCCCCAGCATTTT
TRBV14	NA	TRBJ2-1	15	NA	CASSTRGRSYNEQFF	TGTGCCAGCAGCACGCGGGGGCGCTCCTACAATGAGCAGTTCTTC
TRBV19	NA	TRBJ1-1	13	few	CASSMSQVTEAFF	TGTGCCAGTAGTATGTCGCAGGTGACTGAAGCTTTCTTT
TRBV12-3/TRBV12-4	NA	TRBJ2-3	14	NA	CASSFPGNTDTQYF	TGTGCCAGCAGTTTTCCCGGAAACACAGATACGCAGTATTTT
TRBV20-1	NA	TRBJ1-2	14	NA	CSARVLTGNYGYTF	TGCAGTGCTAGAGTTCTGACAGGCAACTATGGCTACACCTTC
TRBV20-1	NA	TRBJ2-1	14	NA	CSATGVGSYNEQFF	TGCAGTGCTACAGGGGTTGGTTCCTACAATGAGCAGTTCTTC
TRBV9	TRBD2	TRBJ2-4	17	few	CASSPRSGLPAKNIQYF	TGTGCCAGCAGCCCCCGGTCGGGACTACCAGCCAAAAACATTCAGTACTTC
TRBV10-3	NA	TRBJ2-5	14	NA	CAISERGAQETQYF	TGTGCCATCAGCGAAAGGGGGGCCCAAGAGACCCAGTACTTC
TRBV7-8	NA	TRBJ2-7	15	once	CASSHNGRQTHEQYF	TGTGCCAGCAGCCATAACGGAAGGCAGACCCACGAGCAGTACTTC
TRBV28	TRBD1	TRBJ1-6	15	many	CASSPIDRDNSPLHF	TGTGCCAGCAGTCCCATAGACAGGGATAATTCACCCCTCCACTTT
TRBV23-1	TRBD2	TRBJ2-1	18	NA	CASSLPPGLAETYNEQFF	TGCGCCAGCAGTTTACCTCCGGGACTAGCGGAGACCTACAATGAGCAGTTCTTC
TRBV5-1	TRBD2	TRBJ2-1	17	many	CASSLASSGGARGEQFF	TGCGCCAGCAGCTTAGCCTCTAGCGGAGGGGCCAGAGGTGAGCAGTTCTTC
TRBV12-3/TRBV12-4	NA	TRBJ2-5	11	many	CASSARGLQYF	TGTGCCAGCAGTGCCAGGGGCCTCCAGTACTTC
TRBV7-9	TRBD2	TRBJ2-4	15	few	CASSSGTSGVVIQYF	TGTGCCAGCAGCTCCGGGACTAGCGGAGTCGTCATTCAGTACTTC
TRBV7-3	NA	TRBJ2-1	15	few	CASSPGGRGLNEQFF	TGTGCCAGCAGCCCCGGTGGGCGGGGCCTCAATGAGCAGTTCTTC
TRBV11-3	NA	TRBJ1-6	13	NA	CASSISENSPLHF	TGTGCCAGCAGCATATCAGAGAATTCACCCCTCCACTTT
TRBV4-1	NA	TRBJ1-1	13	few	CASSHEPGREAFF	TGCGCCAGCAGCCACGAACCGGGTCGTGAAGCTTTCTTT
TRBV3-1	TRBD1	TRBJ2-2	17	NA	CASVGGQGPRNTGELFF	TGTGCCAGCGTAGGGGGACAGGGCCCCCGTAACACCGGGGAGCTGTTTTTT
TRBV20-1	TRBD2	TRBJ2-3	17	few	CSARDAGTSGPTDTQYF	TGCAGTGCTAGAGACGCCGGGACTAGCGGCCCTACAGATACGCAGTATTTT
TRBV6-2/TRBV6-3	TRBD1	TRBJ2-7	15	NA	CASRERRDSFYEQYF	TGTGCCAGCAGAGAAAGACGGGACAGTTTCTACGAGCAGTACTTC
TRBV7-8	TRBD1	TRBJ2-7	14	NA	CASSPQGFTYEQYF	TGTGCCAGCAGCCCACAGGGGTTCACCTACGAGCAGTACTTC
TRBV12-3/TRBV12-4	TRBD1	TRBJ1-4	15	NA	CASSFGDRGGEKLFF	TGTGCCAGCAGTTTTGGCGACAGGGGGGGCGAAAAACTGTTTTTT
TRBV27	TRBD1	TRBJ1-2	14	few	CASSETGGFYGYTF	TGTGCCAGCAGTGAGACAGGGGGCTTCTATGGCTACACCTTC
TRBV12-3/TRBV12-4	TRBD2	TRBJ2-2	13	NA	CASSRTSTGELFF	TGTGCCAGCAGTCGGACTAGTACCGGGGAGCTGTTTTTT
TRBV5-1	NA	TRBJ2-1	14	NA	CASSLVVAEGPQLF	TGCGCCAGCAGCTTGGTGGTAGCGGAGGGGCCTCAGCTCTTC
TRBV6-1	NA	TRBJ2-1	13	NA	CASGRGPYNEQFF	TGTGCCAGCGGCAGGGGACCCTACAATGAGCAGTTCTTC
TRBV11-2	TRBD2	TRBJ2-3	16	few	CASSRRLAIPPSTQYF	TGTGCCAGCAGCCGCCGACTAGCCATTCCTCCTAGTACGCAGTATTTT
TRBV3-1	NA	TRBJ1-1	14	NA	CASSQAQGDTEAFF	TGTGCCAGCAGCCAGGCTCAGGGAGACACTGAAGCTTTCTTT
TRBV6-5	TRBD1	TRBJ2-5	14	NA	CASLLDRGRETQYF	TGTGCCAGCCTTCTCGACAGGGGGCGAGAGACCCAGTACTTC
TRBV28	TRBD2	TRBJ2-1	18	few	CASSLGGVAGNFYNEQFF	TGTGCCAGCAGTTTGGGTGGAGTAGCGGGGAATTTTTACAATGAGCAGTTCTTC
TRBV7-2	TRBD1	TRBJ1-4	15	NA	CASSSRGLANEKLFF	TGTGCCAGCAGCTCCAGGGGGCTCGCTAATGAAAAACTGTTTTTT
TRBV11-1	NA	TRBJ2-7	14	NA	CASSPQTVGELQYF	TGTGCCAGCAGCCCCCAAACAGTTGGTGAACTACAGTACTTC
TRBV3-1	NA	TRBJ2-2	17	many	CASSQDKSGFVTGELFF	TGTGCCAGCAGCCAAGATAAGTCGGGCTTCGTAACCGGGGAGCTGTTTTTT
TRBV18	NA	TRBJ1-3	14	NA	CASSPGNSGNTIYF	TGTGCCAGCTCACCCGGGAACTCTGGAAACACCATATATTTT
TRBV28	NA	TRBJ2-5	13	NA	CASSLWVGETQYF	TGTGCCAGCAGTTTATGGGTAGGAGAGACCCAGTACTTC
TRBV25-1	TRBD1	TRBJ1-5	14	few	CASSTGGFRSPQHF	TGTGCCAGCAGTACAGGGGGCTTCCGATCGCCCCAGCATTTT